The 20 T cell receptor beta chains below were found in one sample sequenced in a study of T cell responses to AZD1222 COVID-19 vaccine. Libraries were prepared by immunoSEQ multiplex PCR; TCRdb keeps only in-frame clonotypes and omits some of them. The repertoire consists of nearly 95,000 clones, with around 90% occurring once and the leading ten covering roughly 8.1%. The source was peripheral blood, collected on day 0 of AZD1222 vaccination. These TCRs come from an adult in good health.

V is TRBV18 and J is TRBJ2-3, with 7 bases that match TRBD1. CDR3 length equals 13 residues. The ends lost 6 bases at V and 10 bases at J; junction bases unmatched: 10. Germline CDR1 and CDR2: KGHSH and LQKENI. The CDR3 nucleotides are TGTGCCAGCTCCGGGGACAGCCAATTATCGCAGTATTTT. This gives the protein CASSGDSQLSQYF.

The CDR3 DNA sequence: TGTGCCAGCAGCCCTAGAGAGGCAGCATACTACGAGCAGTACTTC. Protein product: CASSPREAAYYEQYF. V is TRBV9 and J is TRBJ2-7; D not resolved. The CDR3 runs to 15 residues. CDR1 SGDLS and CDR2 YYNGEE come from the germline V gene. Trimming pared 4 bases from V and 3 bases from J, leaving 17 bases between.

The CDR3 nucleotides are TGCGCCAGCAGCTTGTACAGCGGGTGGACAGGGGACGAGCAGTACTTC. Translated, it gives CASSLYSGWTGDEQYF. This chain connects TRBV5-1 to TRBJ2-7; 9 positions agree with TRBD1. This CDR3 contains 16 residues. CDR1 is SGHRS and CDR2 is YFSETQ in the germline V gene. V was clipped by 1 base and J by 5 bases; unmatched bases: 10.

The gene calls are TRBV21-1 and TRBJ1-2; TRBD1, the D gene given by the table, was not confirmed from the DNA. TRBV21-1 represents a pseudogene. The CDR3 contains 16 residues. The CDR3 here is CASSRENRGTNYGYTF. The CDR3 DNA sequence: TGTGCCAGCAGCAGGGAGAACAGGGGTACTAACTATGGCTACACCTTC.

The CDR3 spells CASSYDSLNTEAFF. The CDR3 DNA is TGTGCCAGCAGCTACGACAGCCTGAACACTGAAGCTTTCTTT. The gene calls are TRBV9 and TRBJ1-1, with D perhaps matching TRBD1 (5 bases). Trimming removed 4 bases at V and 0 bases at J, with 10 bases between. Germline CDR1 and CDR2: SGDLS and YYNGEE. The CDR3 extends over 14 amino acids.

Concerning this clone: This CDR3 is also generated by other DNA sequences in the sample. The J gene is TRBJ1-5, the V gene TRBV12-3 or TRBV12-4; D gene ambiguous. This CDR3 contains 13 residues. Trimming removed 3 bases from V and 1 base from J, with 4 bases in between. The CDR3 DNA reads TGTGCCAGCAGTTTTCAAAGCAATCAGCCCCAGCATTTT. The encoded protein is CASSFQSNQPQHF.

The chain employs TRBV6-2 or TRBV6-3 and TRBJ2-7; no clear D. The CDR3 loop spans 13 amino acids. In germline, CDR1 is MNHEY, CDR2 SVGEGT. Deletions cut 2 bases from V and 3 bases from J, with 8 bases between. The CDR3 is CASSYNQYYEQYF. The CDR3 DNA sequence: TGTGCCAGCAGTTACAACCAATACTACGAGCAGTACTTC.

The chain is built from TRBV7-3 and TRBJ2-2, with 11 bases fitting TRBD2. Germline assignment: CDR1 SGHTA and CDR2 FQGTGA. Trimming at V came to 7 bases and at J to 3 bases, leaving 7 bases not matched to a gene. The CDR3 spans 16 residues. The CDR3: CASTLGTSGHTGELFF. The CDR3, as DNA: TGTGCCAGCACTCTAGGGACTAGCGGCCACACCGGGGAGCTGTTTTTT.

The rearrangement uses TRBV4-2 and TRBJ1-2; 7 bases align to TRBD1. From germline, CDR1 is LGHNA and CDR2 YNFKEQ. This CDR3 is 14 amino acids long. V dropped 3 bases and J dropped 6; count of bases not matched to a gene: 7. The CDR3 is CASSQTRQGDGYTF. CDR3 nucleotide sequence: TGTGCCAGCAGCCAGACCCGACAGGGTGATGGCTACACCTTC.

The chain couples TRBV19 to TRBJ2-6, with D possibly being TRBD2 (5 bases). CDR1 is LNHDA and CDR2 is SQIVND in the germline V gene (reference sequence). Trimming stripped 6 bases from V and 2 bases from J, with 11 bases between. The CDR3 has 15 residues. The CDR3 DNA sequence: TGTGCCAGTAGCTCCGGGAACCCTGGGGCCAACGTCCTGACTTTC. This sequence encodes CASSSGNPGANVLTF.

J is TRBJ2-3 and V is TRBV6-5, with no clear D. This CDR3 comprises 14 residues. CDR1 and CDR2 from the germline V gene are MNHEY and SVGAGI. V lost 2 bases to trimming and J lost 0 bases, with 6 bases between them. The CDR3 nucleotides are TGTGCCAGCAGTTACGGCGCCAGCACAGATACGCAGTATTTT. Its protein is CASSYGASTDTQYF.

The genes are TRBV11-2 and TRBJ1-1; D remains unclear. The CDR3 covers 15 residues. V dropped 1 base and J dropped 1 base, with 10 bases sitting between them. Germline-derived CDR1 and CDR2 are SGHAT and FQNNGV. As DNA, the CDR3 is TGTGCCAGCAGCTTAGGCCAGACGGGGAACACTGAAGCTTTCTTT. It specifies CASSLGQTGNTEAFF.

The V call is TRBV4-3, the J call TRBJ2-7; tentatively, D is TRBD1 (5 bases). V was trimmed by 1 base and J by 6 bases, leaving 19 bases between them. The CDR3 covers 16 residues. The germline CDR1 and CDR2 sequences are LGHNA and YSLEER. The CDR3 nucleotides are TGCGCCAGCAGCCAAGCCTTTCAGGGAATAGGAAGCGAGCAGTACTTC. Amino acid sequence: CASSQAFQGIGSEQYF.

This clone was counted once. The V and J genes are TRBV7-9 and TRBJ2-7; D remains unclear. Trimming stripped 5 bases from V and 3 bases from J, with 14 bases between. From germline, CDR1 is SEHNR and CDR2 FQNEAQ (reference sequence). CDR3 size: 14 residues. CDR3 nucleotide sequence: TGTGCCAGCAGCCCAGGATACCGCAACTACGAGCAGTACTTC. Amino acid sequence: CASSPGYRNYEQYF.

The chain links TRBV12-3 or TRBV12-4 to TRBJ1-2; perhaps TRBD1 as D (6 bases). The germline V and J ends were trimmed by 6 bases and 2 bases, with 10 bases remaining between them. This CDR3 spans 13 amino acids. The DNA for the CDR3 is TGTGCCAGCAGCCCCAGGGGAAACTATGGCTACACCTTC. Translated, it gives CASSPRGNYGYTF.

The rearrangement joins TRBV7-9 to TRBJ1-4; D unresolved. V was cut by 2 bases and J by 0 bases, with 4 bases left in between. The CDR3 covers 14 residues. Looked up from germline, CDR1 is SEHNR and CDR2 is FQNEAQ (reference sequence). The CDR3 DNA reads as TGTGCCAGCAGCTTAACCACAACTAATGAAAAACTGTTTTTT. Translating it yields CASSLTTTNEKLFF.

The chain uses TRBV18 and TRBJ1-1; no definite D call. The CDR3 consists of 13 residues. CDR1 KGHSH and CDR2 LQKENI come from the germline V gene. The V and J ends lost 8 bases and 0 bases respectively, with 10 bases between them. The chain's CDR3 is CASHPSMNTEAFF. The CDR3 region has the DNA TGTGCCAGCCATCCGAGTATGAACACTGAAGCTTTCTTT.

This sequence joins TRBV18 and TRBJ2-5, with 10 bases that match TRBD1. The germline gives CDR1 KGHSH, CDR2 LQKENI. The V and J ends lost 3 bases and 3 bases, in that order; junction bases with no gene match: 10. There are 17 residues in the CDR3. CDR3 amino acids: CASSPQETGGIEETQYF. CDR3 bases: TGTGCCAGCTCACCCCAGGAGACAGGGGGCATCGAAGAGACCCAGTACTTC.

The count of this clone is one. J is TRBJ1-5 and V is TRBV4-1; D gene unclear. There are 12 residues in the CDR3. Deletions cut 1 base from V and 7 bases from J, with 5 bases between. CDR1 MGHRA and CDR2 YSYEKL come from the germline V gene. CDR3 loop: CASSQVGQPQHF. Written as DNA, the CDR3 is TGCGCCAGCAGCCAAGTAGGGCAGCCCCAGCATTTT.

The chain combines TRBV13 with TRBJ2-3, with TRBD2 matching 10 bases. The V and J ends lost 5 bases and 3 bases, in that order; junction bases with no gene match: 5. Germline values: CDR1 PRHDT, CDR2 FYEKMQ (reference sequence). The CDR3 runs 15 residues. The CDR3 here is CASSPSGGGTDTQYF. DNA for the CDR3: TGTGCCAGCAGCCCGAGCGGGGGGGGTACAGATACGCAGTATTTT. The entire variable domain, with the rest obtained from reference TRBV13 and TRBJ2-3, is as follows: AAGVIQSPRHLIKEKRETATLKCYPIPRHDTVYWYQQGPGQDPQFLISFYEKMQSDKGSIPDRFSAQQFSDYHSELNMSSLELGDSALYFCASSPSGGGTDTQYFGPGTRLTVL.